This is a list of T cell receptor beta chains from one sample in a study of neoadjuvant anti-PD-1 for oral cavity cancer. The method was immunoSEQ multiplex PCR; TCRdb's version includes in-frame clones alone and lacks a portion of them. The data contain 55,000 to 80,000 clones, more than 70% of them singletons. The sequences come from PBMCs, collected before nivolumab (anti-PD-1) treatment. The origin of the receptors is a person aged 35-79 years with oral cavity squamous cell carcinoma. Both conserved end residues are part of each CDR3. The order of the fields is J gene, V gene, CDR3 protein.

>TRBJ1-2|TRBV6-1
CASSEALGGRTNYGYTF
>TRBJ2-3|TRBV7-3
CASGQPGQGPDTQYF
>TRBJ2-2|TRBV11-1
CASSLGSGELFF
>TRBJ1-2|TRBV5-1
CASSPQGLDYGYTF
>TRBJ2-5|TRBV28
CASTPAGDAVETQYF
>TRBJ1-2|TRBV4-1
CASSQDRFTAPYGYTF
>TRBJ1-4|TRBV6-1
CASSGTGSDEKLFF
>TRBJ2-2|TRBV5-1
CASRLDDTGELFF
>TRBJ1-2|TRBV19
CASSSGRGYGYTF
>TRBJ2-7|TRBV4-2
CASSQDQTSGPYEQYF
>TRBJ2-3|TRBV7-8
CASSLAREGATTDTQYF
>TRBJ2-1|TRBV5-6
CASSKYDRGPYNEQFF
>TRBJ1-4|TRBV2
CASRITFLNEKLFF
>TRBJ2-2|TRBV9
CASSTRGLGTGELFF
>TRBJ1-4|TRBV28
CASRHTGGRGANEKLFF
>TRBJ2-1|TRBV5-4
CASSLRQWAGTARDEQFF
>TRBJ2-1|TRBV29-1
CSVEGTDFYNEQFF
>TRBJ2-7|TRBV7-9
CASSPDSVQYF
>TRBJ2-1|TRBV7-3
CASSKEPGNEQFF
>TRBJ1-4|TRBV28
CASSLQGPGEKLFF
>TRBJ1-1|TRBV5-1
CASSLSGPAGTEAFF
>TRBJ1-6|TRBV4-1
CASSPGITYNSPLHF
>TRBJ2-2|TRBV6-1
CASSGLRLNTGELFF
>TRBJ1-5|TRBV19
CASSIAGGAVQPQHF
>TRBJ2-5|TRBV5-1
CASSPSPGTQYF
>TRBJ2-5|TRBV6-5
CASSYSEIGTQYF
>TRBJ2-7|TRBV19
CASSMRGRLPYEQYF
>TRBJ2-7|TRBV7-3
CASSPGTGYEQYF
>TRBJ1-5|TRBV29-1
CSALGGENQPQHF
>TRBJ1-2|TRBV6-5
CASWGANYGYTF
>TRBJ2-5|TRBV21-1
CASSKTKGLARYQETQYF
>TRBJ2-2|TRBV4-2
CASSRPQGAQGGELFF
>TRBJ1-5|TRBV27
CASRIRGDSNQPQHF
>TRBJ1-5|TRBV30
CAWDRGLVSQPQHF
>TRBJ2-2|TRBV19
CASSIGTPIPGELFF
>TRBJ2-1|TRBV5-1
CASSSGLAGGHEQFF
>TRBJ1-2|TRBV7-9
CASSPGKWQPSNYGYTF
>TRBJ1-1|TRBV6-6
CASSRRMNTEAFF
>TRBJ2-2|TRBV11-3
CASSSLAGTGELFF
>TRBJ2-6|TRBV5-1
CASSILPGQTSGANVLTF
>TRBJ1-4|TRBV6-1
CASRVQGANEKLFF
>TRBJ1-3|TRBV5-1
CASSLAGQTYGNTIYF
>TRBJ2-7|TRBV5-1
CASSLAEGAYEQYF
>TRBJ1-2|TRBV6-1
CASSEVQAYGYTF
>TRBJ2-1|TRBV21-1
CASSTPQLDEQFF